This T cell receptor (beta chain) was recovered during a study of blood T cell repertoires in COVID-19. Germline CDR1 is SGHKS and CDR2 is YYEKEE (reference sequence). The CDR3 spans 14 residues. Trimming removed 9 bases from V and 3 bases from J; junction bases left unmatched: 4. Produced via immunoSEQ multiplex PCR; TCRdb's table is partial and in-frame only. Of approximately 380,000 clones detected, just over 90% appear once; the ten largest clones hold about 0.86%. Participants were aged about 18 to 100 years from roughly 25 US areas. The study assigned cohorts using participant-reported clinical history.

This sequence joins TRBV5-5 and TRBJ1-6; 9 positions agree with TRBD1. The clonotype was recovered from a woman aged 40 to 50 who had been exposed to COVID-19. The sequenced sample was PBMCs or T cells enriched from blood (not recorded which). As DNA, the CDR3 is TGTGCCACCTCGGACAGGGGCTATAATTCACCCCTCCACTTT. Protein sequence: CATSDRGYNSPLHF.